This TCR beta chain was obtained from a study of Ad26.COV2.S vaccination and SARS-CoV-2 variants. As for the study in general: Administration of Ad26.COV2.S was intramuscular, either once or twice 56 days apart.

Treatment defined: roughly 19 received Ad26.COV2.S at low or high dose, single or two shots; about 5 received placebo; per-sample allocation not given. All samples were drawn on day 63, counting from the first vaccine or placebo injection. This clone was seen a single time. The target antigen is unknown. Points from the study as a whole: Vaccinees reportedly had broad spike-specific CD8+ and CD4+ T cell responses. Possibly, TCR breadth and depth analyses underestimated total T cell responses. Breadth measured for non-spike TCRs was similar across vaccine and placebo recipients.

Sequencing was performed with immunoSEQ multiplex PCR; in TCRdb, only in-frame clones are kept and a portion is missing. The sample carries 350,000 to 400,000 clones, 89% recorded once. This receptor was obtained from a person aged 18-65 years who received the Ad26.COV2.S COVID-19 vaccine or a placebo. Sequenced material: peripheral blood, taken in a trial of Ad26.COV2.S vaccine versus placebo.

The CDR3: CASSERLPSYNEQFF. DNA for the CDR3: TGTGCCAGCAGTGAGCGACTTCCCTCCTACAATGAGCAGTTCTTC. The chain joins TRBV25-1 to TRBJ2-1; unclear D gene. Germline V gives CDR1 MGHDK, CDR2 SYGVNS. Trimming removed 3 bases at V and 0 bases at J, with 9 bases between. The length of the CDR3 is 15 residues.